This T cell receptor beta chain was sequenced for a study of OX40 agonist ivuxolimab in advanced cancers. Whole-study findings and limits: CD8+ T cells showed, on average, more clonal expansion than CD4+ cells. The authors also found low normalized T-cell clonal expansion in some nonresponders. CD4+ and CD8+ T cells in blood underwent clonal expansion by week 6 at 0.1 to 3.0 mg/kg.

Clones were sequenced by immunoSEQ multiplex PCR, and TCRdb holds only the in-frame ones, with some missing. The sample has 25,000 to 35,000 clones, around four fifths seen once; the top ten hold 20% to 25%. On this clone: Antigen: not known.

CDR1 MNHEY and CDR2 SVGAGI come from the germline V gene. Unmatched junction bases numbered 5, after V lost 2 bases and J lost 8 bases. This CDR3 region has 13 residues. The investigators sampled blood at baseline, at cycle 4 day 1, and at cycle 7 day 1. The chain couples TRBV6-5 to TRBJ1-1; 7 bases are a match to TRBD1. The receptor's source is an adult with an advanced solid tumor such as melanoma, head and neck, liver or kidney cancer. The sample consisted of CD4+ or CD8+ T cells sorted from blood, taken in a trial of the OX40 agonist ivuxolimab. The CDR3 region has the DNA TGTGCCAGCAGTTACCGACCGGGACAGGAAGCTTTCTTT. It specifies CASSYRPGQEAFF.